This TCR beta chain was sequenced for a study of shared clonotypes between healthy human individuals. Looking at the study overall: Three plates each covered CD4 naive and memory; CD8 naive two, CD8 memory one.

This clone was detected many times. The target antigen is unknown. The table came from immunoSEQ multiplex PCR; TCRdb's copy has only in-frame clones and leaves some out. Altogether 600,000 to 700,000 clones are present, about three quarters being singletons, with the ten largest covering around 2%. Study-level findings and limits: Clonotypes which were not shared had lower generation probabilities than clonotypes that all four donors shared. A handful of donors had about 5.1% of their naive CD4 clonotypes in common. A small donor pool kept down the genetic and exposure-history diversity that was represented.

V was cut by 7 bases and J by 6 bases, with 12 bases left in between. Germline CDR1 reads MDHEN; CDR2 reads SYDVKM. The CDR3 totals 12 residues. Sequencing was done on a sample of memory CD4+ T cells sorted from blood. The sample's subset: CD45RA-negative fraction. The TCR sequence derives from a woman aged 30 to 39 in good health. The chain recombines TRBV28 with TRBJ1-2; D uncertain. CDR3 region: CASNDQTDGYTF. CDR3 DNA sequence: TGTGCCAGCAATGACCAGACGGATGGCTACACCTTC.